This T cell receptor (beta chain) was recovered during a study of T cell responses to AZD1222 COVID-19 vaccine. Turning to the study itself: The analysis combined second doses at about 4 or about 12 weeks. Study-wide findings and caveats: Among spike-specific TCRs, nearly half reportedly target unmutated variant regions. AZD1222 recipients seropositive at baseline numbered only 6 or 7. Across the whole spike, CD4 TCRs peaked at regions 160-218 and 743-854.

The germline CDR1 and CDR2 sequences are SGHTA and FQGNSA. CDR3 size: 15 residues. J lost 8 bases, V lost 1 base, and 9 bases had no gene match. A note on this clone: Antigen specificity is unknown.

Using immunoSEQ multiplex PCR, the repertoire was profiled, and TCRdb retains in-frame clones only, with some absent. The sample lists about 85,000 clones, less than 90% occurring once. The receptor's source is an adult in good health. Sequences were derived from peripheral blood, sampled on day 0 of AZD1222 vaccination. V gene TRBV7-2 combines with J gene TRBJ1-2; 8 bases are shared with TRBD1. This CDR3 is CASSLGRRQGNGYTF. The CDR3 region has the DNA TGTGCCAGCAGCTTAGGCAGGAGACAGGGGAACGGCTACACCTTC.